Following are 21 T cell receptor beta chains from one sample sequenced in a study of blood T cells in healthy people across ages (dated by TCRdb to the mid-2010s). Library construction relied on 5' RACE. TCRdb lists the instrument as Illumina HiSeq 2500. A second PCR of about 6 to 11 cycles was performed with a sample-barcoded 5' primer and a J-beta primer mix. Starting from the raw public reads, TCRdb applied fastp trimming at Q25, assembled clones with MiXCR and retained in-frame beta chains. Under each unique CDR3 protein, matching rows form one entry showing the most common genes and DNA. This sample holds 500,000 to 650,000 distinct CDR3 sequences; around a quarter were observed only once. The top ten clonotypes cover approximately 3.3% of the sample. The same data also contributed to another study, on T cells of mothers and their children.

What was sequenced was blood. The receptors derive from a boy between 2 and 10 years old in good health.

In this sample, this clonotype turned up a few times. This chain links TRBV10-2 with TRBJ2-5, with 13 positions matching TRBD2. CDR3 length: 16 amino acids. With 5 bases clipped from V and 5 bases from J, the junction kept 8 bases outside the gene matches. Germline V lookup: CDR1 WSHSY, CDR2 SAAADI. The CDR3 DNA sequence: TGCGCCAGCAGTCGACTTACTAGCGGGGGGGCCGAGACCCAGTACTTC. Protein product: CASSRLTSGGAETQYF.

This clonotype has just a few counts. V is TRBV6-2 or TRBV6-3 and J is TRBJ2-1; D not resolved. This CDR3 is 14 amino acids long. Looked up from germline, CDR1 is MNHEY and CDR2 is SVGEGT. The V and J ends lost 4 bases and 0 bases respectively, with 7 bases between them. The CDR3 bases are TGTGCCAGCAGTTGGGCCGGCTCCTACAATGAGCAGTTCTTC. Its protein product is CASSWAGSYNEQFF.

The chain has TRBV6-5 and TRBJ2-3; unclear D gene. Germline CDR1 reads MNHEY; CDR2 reads SVGAGI. The CDR3 totals 14 residues. The V end lost 3 bases, the J end lost 4 bases, and 11 bases lay between the germline ends. The chain's CDR3 is CASSYLVIADTQYF. The DNA for the CDR3 is TGTGCCAGCAGTTATTTGGTTATCGCAGATACGCAGTATTTT.

The chain recombines TRBV6-1 with TRBJ1-2; no clear D. Germline CDR1 and CDR2: MNHNS and SASEGT. The CDR3 has 15 residues. V was shortened by 4 bases and J by 5 bases, with 17 bases between the two germline ends. In DNA, the CDR3 is TGTGCCAGCAGTGCGGACGGTTCCCATTCGTATGGCTACACCTTC. It codes for CASSADGSHSYGYTF.

The chain has TRBV7-9 and TRBJ2-7, with D perhaps being TRBD1 or TRBD2 (8 bases each). CDR3 size: 15 residues. V lost 5 bases and J 3 bases, leaving 17 bases between the germline ends. Germline-derived CDR1 and CDR2 are SEHNR and FQNEAQ (reference sequence). CDR3 bases: TGTGCCAGCAGCATTAGCGGGACAGGTTACTACGAGCAGTACTTC. As protein: CASSISGTGYYEQYF.

The chain employs TRBV19 and TRBJ2-1; D is unresolved. V shed 7 bases and J shed 7 bases, with 14 bases lying between them. Per germline, CDR1 LNHDA and CDR2 SQIVND (reference sequence). The CDR3 spans 13 residues. Here the CDR3 reads CASTTLSGNEQFF. The CDR3 DNA sequence: TGTGCCAGTACAACTCTGTCTGGGAATGAGCAGTTCTTC.

This clonotype appeared many times. This chain uses TRBV20-1 with TRBJ2-7; possible D gene TRBD2, 6 bases. The CDR3 covers 13 residues. Looked up from germline, CDR1 is DFQATT and CDR2 is SNEGSKA (reference sequence). V dropped 3 bases and J dropped 3 bases, with 12 bases sitting between them. CDR3 sequence (DNA): TGCAGTGCTAGCCGGGGGAAAAACTACGAGCAGTACTTC. Amino acids: CSASRGKNYEQYF.

This chain links TRBV7-9 with TRBJ2-7; TRBD2 agrees at 7 bases. Germline V gene sequence: CDR1 SEHNR, CDR2 FQNEAQ (reference sequence). The ends lost 1 base at V and 3 bases at J; junction bases unmatched: 3. The CDR3 is made up of 14 amino acids. The CDR3 bases are TGTGCCAGCAGCTTAGAGCGGGGAAACTACGAGCAGTACTTC. Its translation: CASSLERGNYEQYF.

J is TRBJ2-7 and V is TRBV7-9; 7 bases line up with TRBD2. The trim removed 1 base at V and 2 bases at J, leaving 8 bases unmatched. The V gene's germline CDR1 is SEHNR and CDR2 FQNEAQ (reference sequence). This CDR3 has 16 residues. This chain's CDR3 is CASSLEVGGGPYEQYF. CDR3 nucleotides: TGTGCCAGCAGCTTAGAAGTGGGGGGGGGTCCCTACGAGCAGTACTTC.

As regards this clonotype: One base away lies a much larger clone, so this may be a sequencing read error. The genes are TRBV28 and TRBJ2-4; D ambiguous. Germline V gives CDR1 MDHEN, CDR2 SYDVKM. This CDR3 region has 13 residues. CDR3 protein: CASSLAAKNIQSF. The DNA of the CDR3 is TGTGCCAGCAGTTTAGCGGCCAAAAACATTCAGTCCTTC.

The table lists this clonotype with a few counts. This chain links TRBV10-3 with TRBJ2-7, with 8 bases aligning to TRBD1. The better agreement between TRBJ2-5 and the DNA end casts doubt on the J call. The CDR3 loop spans 13 amino acids. CDR1 and CDR2 from the germline V gene are ENHRY and SYGVKD. CDR3: CAISTTGGETQYF. The DNA of the CDR3 is TGTGCCATCAGTACTACAGGGGGGGAGACCCAGTACTTC.

This clonotype appeared a few times. No conserved phenylalanine or tryptophan is present at the end of the CDR3, so a read error is the likely explanation. The chain is built from TRBV27 and TRBJ2-1; D is possibly TRBD2 (5 bases). Germline-derived CDR1 and CDR2 are MNHEY and SMNVEV (reference sequence). V dropped 0 bases and J dropped 0 bases, with 9 bases sitting between them. This CDR3 has 16 amino acids. Here the CDR3 reads CASSLSLASSYNEQFL. CDR3 sequence (DNA): TGTGCCAGCAGTTTATCCCTAGCTAGCTCCTACAATGAGCAGTTCCTC.

The CDR3 loop is CASSHGLAGLLRVGTQYF. CDR3 bases: TGTGCCAGCAGCCACGGACTAGCGGGGCTCCTTCGGGTGGGGACGCAGTATTTT. V is TRBV12-3 or TRBV12-4 and J is TRBJ2-3; TRBD2 aligns across 12 bases. With 6 bases clipped from V and 9 bases from J, the junction kept 19 bases outside the gene matches. CDR3 length: 18 residues.

Here the CDR3 DNA reads TGTGCCAGCAGCTTCGCAACTCCCCATACCGGAGGAGTAGAGACCCAGTACTTC. Protein product: CASSFATPHTGGVETQYF. This chain uses TRBV7-8 with TRBJ2-1; possible D gene TRBD2, 5 bases. The J call is in doubt because the DNA end fits TRBJ2-5 better. The CDR3 loop spans 18 amino acids. Germline loops: CDR1 SGHVS, CDR2 FQNEAQ.

The chain is built from TRBV7-8 and TRBJ2-5; the match to TRBD2 covers 13 bases. The CDR3 is made up of 16 amino acids. CDR1 and CDR2 (germline): SGHVS, FQNEAQ. V lost 5 bases and J lost 5; bases outside the gene matches: 8. This CDR3 reads CASSKTSGGALETQYF. CDR3 bases: TGTGCCAGCAGCAAAACTAGCGGGGGGGCTTTGGAGACCCAGTACTTC. Variable domain in full (rest from reference TRBV7-8 and TRBJ2-5): GAGVSQSPRYKVAKRGQDVALRCDPISGHVSLFWYQQALGQGPEFLTYFQNEAQLDKSGLPSDRFFAERPEGSVSTLKIQRTQQEDSAVYLCASSKTSGGALETQYFGPGTRLLVL.

This rearrangement joins TRBV2 to TRBJ1-2; tentative D call: TRBD1 (5 bases). V lost 4 bases, J lost 8 bases, and 17 bases lay in between. The CDR3 is made up of 14 amino acids. Germline lookup yields CDR1 SNHLY and CDR2 FYNNEI. Here the CDR3 DNA reads TGTGCCAGCAGTGGTTGGAGTTCAGAGGGGGGCTACACCTTC. Amino acid sequence: CASSGWSSEGGYTF.

As to this clonotype: One end of the junction fails to match germline, which may point to a read error. The CDR3 reads CVSRLTRDSYGYTF. CDR3 sequence (DNA): TGTGTCAGCAGGTTGACCCGGGACAGCTATGGCTACACCTTC. The chain employs TRBV5-4 and TRBJ1-2, with TRBD1 matching over 7 bases. This CDR3 is 14 amino acids long. CDR1 is SGHNT, CDR2 YYREEE, per germline (reference sequence).

For the CDR3, the DNA is TGTGCCAGCAGCCGGACTAGCGGGAGCGCCGGGGAGCTGTTTTTT. Amino acids: CASSRTSGSAGELFF. This chain connects TRBV25-1 to TRBJ2-2, with 13 positions matching TRBD2. After removal of 6 bases from V and 6 bases from J, the junction contained 4 bases not matched to a gene. CDR1 is MGHDK and CDR2 is SYGVNS in the germline V gene. This CDR3 region has 15 residues. The complete variable domain, with remaining parts taken from reference TRBV25-1 and TRBJ2-2, reads EADIYQTPRYLVIGTGKKITLECSQTMGHDKMYWYQQDPGMELHLIHYSYGVNSTEKGDLSSESTVSRIRTEHFPLTLESARPSHTSQYLCASSRTSGSAGELFFGEGSRLTVL.

V gene TRBV9 combines with J gene TRBJ2-2; tentative D call: TRBD1 (6 bases). This CDR3 is 17 amino acids long. Germline values: CDR1 SGDLS, CDR2 YYNGEE. Trimming left V 4 bases short and J 3 bases short, with 19 bases between. In nucleotides, the CDR3 is TGTGCCAGCAGCTCGAATATTAACAGGGTGGACACCGGGGAGCTGTTTTTT. This encodes CASSSNINRVDTGELFF.

Remarks on this clonotype: Compared with germline, one end of the junction differs, possibly owing to a read error. The chain employs TRBV12-3 or TRBV12-4 and TRBJ2-2; possibly TRBD2 for D (6 bases). The CDR3 covers 17 residues. CDR3 sequence: CASSLKAGRANTGALFF. The CDR3 DNA is TGTGCCAGCAGTTTGAAGGCGGGGCGCGCGAACACCGGGGCGCTGTTTTTT.

This sequence joins TRBV6-2 or TRBV6-3 and TRBJ2-7; either TRBD1 or TRBD2 may supply D (5 bases each). The germline V and J ends were trimmed by 6 bases and 3 bases, with 15 bases remaining between them. The CDR3 is 14 residues long. Germline CDR1 MNHEY, CDR2 SVGEGT. The CDR3 region has the DNA TGTGCCAGCAGCCGGGACCAACCAAACTACGAGCAGTACTTC. Its translation: CASSRDQPNYEQYF.